The following is a T cell receptor beta chain sequence with its context. This specimen comes from a study of blood T cell repertoires in COVID-19. Sequencing used immunoSEQ multiplex PCR; TCRdb keeps in-frame clones, though not all of them. The top ten hold 1.5% to 2% of the sample, which has hundreds of thousands of clones, roughly 86% seen once. Germline values: CDR1 SGHAT, CDR2 FQNNGV. V lost 4 bases and J lost 3; bases outside the gene matches: 7. CDR3 length equals 15 residues. This sequence was found in a woman in her sixties who had recovered from COVID-19. The chain joins TRBV11-2 to TRBJ2-7, with 9 positions matching TRBD1. Sequencing was performed on peripheral blood. The CDR3 loop reads CASSSGTGTVYEQYF. The CDR3 bases are TGTGCCAGCAGCTCCGGGACAGGGACGGTCTACGAGCAGTACTTC.